Here is one TCR beta chain with its context. Its antigen is undetermined. This CDR3 is 16 amino acids long. Germline loops: CDR1 MDHEN, CDR2 SYDVKM. V shed 3 bases, J shed 2 bases, and the junction held 6 bases outside the gene matches. This sample is drawn from a study of cytomegalovirus exposure and HLA in healthy donors. Whole-study results and caveats: Immune exposure information available was restricted to CMV serostatus.

PCR used 60 Vbeta primers and 13 Jbeta primers. Assay used: immunoSEQ multiplex PCR; TCRdb lists only in-frame clones, some missing. Altogether approximately 170,000 clones are present, around 86% being singletons, with the ten largest covering less than 5%. Sequencing was performed on PBMCs. The TCR originated in a man between 50 and 59 years old in good health and CMV-seropositive. The chain joins TRBV28 to TRBJ2-1; 8 bases agree with TRBD2. CDR3 amino acids: CASSFYREGPYNEQFF. The CDR3 nucleotides read TGTGCCAGCAGTTTCTACCGGGAGGGCCCCTACAATGAGCAGTTCTTC.